A selection of T cell receptor beta chains follows, all from one sample in a study of T-cell memory formation after mild COVID-19. TCRdb processed the 5' RACE reads anew with MiXCR; each CDR3 protein has one entry. This table holds a few hundred thousand distinct CDR3 sequences, 8.5% to 9.5% found once. Sequencing was done on a sample of PBMCs or a T cell subset sorted from them (not recorded which). The receptor source for this set is a man between 18 and 35 years old who had mild COVID-19 (a few samples of this study predate the infection). Cell type and time point are not known. The CDR3 runs from the conserved cysteine through the conserved F or W. A D gene is named only where the DNA matches it firmly. Size is omitted from some rows. Given values are once, few, many or a class for expanded clones.

J gene | CDR3 length | V gene | clone size | D gene | CDR3 DNA | CDR3 protein
TRBJ1-1 | 13 | TRBV20-1 | few | - | TGCAGTGCTAGGAAGGACAGAGACAGTGAAGCTTTCTTT | CSARKDRDSEAFF
TRBJ2-3 | 14 | TRBV20-1 | few | - | TGCAGTGCCGTCTTAGGGACTGGCACAGATACGCAGTATTTT | CSAVLGTGTDTQYF
TRBJ1-2 | 13 | TRBV28 | - | - | TGTGCCAGCAGTTTGTACGGTCCTGGCGGCTACACCTTC | CASSLYGPGGYTF
TRBJ2-3 | 15 | TRBV5-4 | - | - | TGTGCCAGCAGCCTGGACCAGGGGGGAACAGATACGCAGTATTTT | CASSLDQGGTDTQYF
TRBJ2-5 | 14 | TRBV7-2 | - | - | TGTGCCAGCAGCTTAAGGGGAGACCGGGAGACCCAGTACTTC | CASSLRGDRETQYF
TRBJ2-5 | 15 | TRBV5-1 | few | - | TGCGCCAGCAGCTTGGAGGGACGGGGGAGAGAGACCCAGTACTTC | CASSLEGRGRETQYF
TRBJ1-2 | 15 | TRBV7-2 | few | TRBD1 | TGTGCCAGCAGCCTAAGGGACAGGGAAGGTGGAGGCTACACCTTC | CASSLRDREGGGYTF
TRBJ2-3 | 14 | TRBV12-3/TRBV12-4 | - | - | TGTGCCAGCAGACGACAGTTTAGCACAGATACGCAGTATTTT | CASRRQFSTDTQYF
TRBJ1-1 | 16 | TRBV3-1 | - | - | TGTGCCAGCAGCCAAGATGGCAAGTCCTGGCTCACTGAAGCTTTCTTT | CASSQDGKSWLTEAFF
TRBJ1-2 | 15 | TRBV7-2 | - | - | TGTGCCAGCAGCTTAGTTTATGACGGACTCTATGGCTACACCTTC | CASSLVYDGLYGYTF
TRBJ2-7 | 12 | TRBV5-1 | - | - | TGCGCCAGCAGCGGCAGCCTGTACGAGCAGTACTTC | CASSGSLYEQYF
TRBJ2-1 | 13 | TRBV6-4 | few | - | TGTGCCAGCAGTGACGGATCAGGTGATGAGCAGTTCTTC | CASSDGSGDEQFF
TRBJ1-2 | 13 | TRBV5-1 | - | - | TGCGCCAGCAGCTTGTTGACGATGGGGGGCTACACCTTC | CASSLLTMGGYTF
TRBJ1-1 | 12 | TRBV10-3 | - | TRBD1 | TGTGCCATCAGGGACAGGGTAAATGAAGCTTTCTTT | CAIRDRVNEAFF
TRBJ2-3 | 15 | TRBV4-3 | - | - | TGCGCCAGCAGCCAGACCCAGTACCAGGGACGTACGCAGTATTTT | CASSQTQYQGRTQYF
TRBJ2-4 | 14 | TRBV20-1 | few | - | TGCAGTGCTAGAGGGACAGAAGCCAAAAACATTCAGTACTTC | CSARGTEAKNIQYF
TRBJ1-5 | 13 | TRBV7-9 | - | - | TGTGCCAGCAGCCGAGAGGGGAATCAGCCCCAGCATTTT | CASSREGNQPQHF
TRBJ2-3 | 15 | TRBV23-1 | - | - | TGCGCCAGCAGCCACGACGGGATTAGCACAGATACGCAGTATTTT | CASSHDGISTDTQYF
TRBJ2-7 | 14 | TRBV7-9 | few | TRBD1 | TGTGCCAGCAGCTTATATAGGGGGCTCGGCGAGCAGTACTTC | CASSLYRGLGEQYF
TRBJ2-1 | 14 | TRBV20-1 | few | - | TGCAGTGCTTACCGGGCCTCAGGGGTCAATGAGCAGTTCTTC | CSAYRASGVNEQFF
TRBJ1-1 | 14 | TRBV5-1 | - | - | TGCGCCAGCAGCTTGACCTTCGGCAGATTGGAAGCTTTCTTT | CASSLTFGRLEAFF
TRBJ1-4 | 14 | TRBV12-3/TRBV12-4 | few | TRBD1 | TGTGCCAGCAGTCCGGACAGGGATAACGAAAAACTGTTTTTT | CASSPDRDNEKLFF
TRBJ1-5 | 14 | TRBV5-1 | many | - | TGCGCCAGCAGCTGGGGGGGAGGAGATCAGCCCCAGCATTTT | CASSWGGGDQPQHF
TRBJ2-1 | 14 | TRBV6-1 | - | - | TGTGCCAGCAGTGAAGAAAGGTATCACAATGAGCAGTTCTTC | CASSEERYHNEQFF
TRBJ2-2 | 16 | TRBV9 | - | - | TGTGCCAGCAGCGTAGTCGAGAGGGCGACGGGCCGGGAGCTGTTTTTT | CASSVVERATGRELFF
TRBJ1-6 | 12 | TRBV5-4 | few | TRBD1 | TGTGCCAGCAAGACAGGGGATTCACCCCTCCACTTT | CASKTGDSPLHF
TRBJ1-4 | 15 | TRBV12-3/TRBV12-4 | - | - | TGTGCCAGCAGTTTCGAAGGGGGAAGTAATGAAAAACTGTTTTTT | CASSFEGGSNEKLFF
TRBJ2-2 | 15 | TRBV5-1 | many | TRBD1 | TGCGCCAGCAGCAAGGGACAGGCGAACACCGGGGAGCTGTTTTTT | CASSKGQANTGELFF
TRBJ2-6 | 19 | TRBV7-2 | - | - | TGTGCCAGCAGCTTACCGAGGGGACAATCGATTTCTGGGGCCAACGTCCTGACTTTC | CASSLPRGQSISGANVLTF
TRBJ2-5 | 13 | TRBV28 | - | TRBD2 | TGTGCCAGCAGCAGCGGGATAAAAGAGACCCAGTACTTC | CASSSGIKETQYF
TRBJ2-3 | 16 | TRBV5-1 | - | - | TGCGCCAGCAGCTCCCTCCTTCACGATGGCACAGATACGCAGTATTTT | CASSSLLHDGTDTQYF
TRBJ1-1 | 13 | TRBV7-9 | many | - | TGTGCCAGCAGTTTTAGCAGGGACACTGAAGCTTTCTTT | CASSFSRDTEAFF
TRBJ2-7 | 15 | TRBV18 | few | TRBD2 | TGTGCCAGCTCATTAGGCGGGGGAGAGAACTACGAGCAGTACTTC | CASSLGGGENYEQYF
TRBJ1-1 | 12 | TRBV29-1 | medium-sized | - | TGCAGCGTTGATGCGGGCAACGCTGAAGCTTTCTTT | CSVDAGNAEAFF
TRBJ1-4 | 13 | TRBV6-6 | few | - | TGTGCCAGCAGTTACTCTCCCGGTGAAAAACTGTTTTTT | CASSYSPGEKLFF
TRBJ2-7 | 15 | TRBV6-2/TRBV6-3 | few | TRBD2 | TGTGCCAGCAGTTCGCGGCTAGCGGGGACCTACGAGCAGTACTTC | CASSSRLAGTYEQYF
TRBJ2-2 | 15 | TRBV5-1 | - | TRBD2 | TGCGCCAGCAGCTGGGGACTAGCGGACACCGGGGAGCTGTTTTTT | CASSWGLADTGELFF
TRBJ2-7 | 16 | TRBV7-3 | few | TRBD1 | TGTGCCAGCAGCCACCATCCGTGGGACAGATCCTACGAGCAGTACTTC | CASSHHPWDRSYEQYF
TRBJ1-2 | 15 | TRBV7-9 | - | - | TGTGCCAGCACCATTCCTGCAGGGTTCGGATATGGCTACACCTTC | CASTIPAGFGYGYTF
TRBJ2-5 | 14 | TRBV21-1 | few | - | TGTGCCAGCGCCGTGGACCTGCGGAAGGAGACCCAGTACTTC | CASAVDLRKETQYF
TRBJ2-3 | 13 | TRBV29-1 | - | - | TGCAGCGTTGTCGGGGGCGGCACAGATACGCAGTATTTT | CSVVGGGTDTQYF
TRBJ1-2 | 16 | TRBV3-1 | - | - | TGTGCCAGCAGCGGACGGACGGGGAACGTATCGGGGGGCTACACCTTC | CASSGRTGNVSGGYTF
TRBJ2-3 | 17 | TRBV5-1 | many | - | TGCGCCAGCAGCTTCCGGCAGACAGCGGCGGTCACAGATACGCAGTATTTT | CASSFRQTAAVTDTQYF
TRBJ1-5 | 21 | TRBV4-1 | - | TRBD1 | TGCGCCAGCAGCCAAGACACCCCCGGGACAGGGAGATTTTTGGGTGTTCAGCCCCAGCATTTT | CASSQDTPGTGRFLGVQPQHF
TRBJ2-4 | 15 | TRBV5-4 | - | - | TGTGCCAGCAGCTCAAAAGGAGGGAACCAAAACATTCAGTACTTC | CASSSKGGNQNIQYF
TRBJ2-2 | 18 | TRBV5-1 | few | TRBD2 | TGCGCCAGCAGCTTGGAGTCCAGGAGGCGGGAGCCAGCCGGGGAGCTGTTTTTT | CASSLESRRREPAGELFF